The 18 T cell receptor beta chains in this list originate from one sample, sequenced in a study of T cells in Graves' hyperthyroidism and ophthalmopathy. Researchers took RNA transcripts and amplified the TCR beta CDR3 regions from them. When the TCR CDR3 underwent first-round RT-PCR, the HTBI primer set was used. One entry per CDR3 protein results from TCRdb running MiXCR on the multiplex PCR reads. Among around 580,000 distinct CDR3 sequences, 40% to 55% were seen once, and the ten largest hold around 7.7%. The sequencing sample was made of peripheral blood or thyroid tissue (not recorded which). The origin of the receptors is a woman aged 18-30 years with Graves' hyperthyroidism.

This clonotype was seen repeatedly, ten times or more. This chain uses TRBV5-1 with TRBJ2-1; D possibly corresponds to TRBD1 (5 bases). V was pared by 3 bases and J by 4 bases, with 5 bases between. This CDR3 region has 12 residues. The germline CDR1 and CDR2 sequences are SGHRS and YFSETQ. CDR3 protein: CASSSGYNEQFF. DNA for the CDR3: TGCGCCAGCAGCTCAGGGTACAATGAGCAGTTCTTC. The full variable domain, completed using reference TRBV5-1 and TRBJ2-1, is KAGVTQTPRYLIKTRGQQVTLSCSPISGHRSVSWYQQTPGQGLQFLFEYFSETQRNKGNFPGRFSGRQFSNSRSEMNVSTLELGDSALYLCASSSGYNEQFFGPGTRLTVL.

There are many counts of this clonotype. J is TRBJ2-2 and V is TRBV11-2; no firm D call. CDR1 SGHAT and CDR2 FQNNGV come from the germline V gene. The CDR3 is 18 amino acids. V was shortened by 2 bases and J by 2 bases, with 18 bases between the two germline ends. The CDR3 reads CASSLRVLGQTNTGELFF. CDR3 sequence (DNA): TGTGCCAGCAGCTTAAGGGTCCTAGGCCAGACTAACACCGGGGAGCTGTTTTTT.

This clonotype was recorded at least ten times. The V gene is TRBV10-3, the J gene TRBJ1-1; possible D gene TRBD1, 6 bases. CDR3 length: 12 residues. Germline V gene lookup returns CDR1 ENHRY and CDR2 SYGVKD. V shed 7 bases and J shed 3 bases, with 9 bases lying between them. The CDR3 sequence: CAIMGADTEAFF. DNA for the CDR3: TGTGCCATCATGGGGGCGGACACTGAAGCTTTCTTT.

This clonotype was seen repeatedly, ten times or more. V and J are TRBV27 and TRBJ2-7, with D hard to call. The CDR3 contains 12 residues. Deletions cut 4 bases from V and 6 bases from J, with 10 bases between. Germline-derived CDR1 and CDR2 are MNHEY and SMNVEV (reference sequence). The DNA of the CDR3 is TGTGCCAGCAGTTCGGACCGGAGCGAGCAGTACTTC. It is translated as CASSSDRSEQYF.

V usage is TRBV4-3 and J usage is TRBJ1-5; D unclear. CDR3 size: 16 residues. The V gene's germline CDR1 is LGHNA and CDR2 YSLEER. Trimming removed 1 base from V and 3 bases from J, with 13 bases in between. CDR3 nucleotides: TGCGCCAGCAGCCAAGGGGCGGCGGGTTTCAATCAGCCCCAGCATTTT. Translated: CASSQGAAGFNQPQHF.

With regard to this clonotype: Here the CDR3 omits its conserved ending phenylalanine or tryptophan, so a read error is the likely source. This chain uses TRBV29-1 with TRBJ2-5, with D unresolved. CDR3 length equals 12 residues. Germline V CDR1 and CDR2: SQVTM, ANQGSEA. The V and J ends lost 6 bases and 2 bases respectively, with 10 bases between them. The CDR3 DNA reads TGCAGCGTCCCCGCCGCACAAGAGACCCAGTACCTT. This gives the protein CSVPAAQETQYL.

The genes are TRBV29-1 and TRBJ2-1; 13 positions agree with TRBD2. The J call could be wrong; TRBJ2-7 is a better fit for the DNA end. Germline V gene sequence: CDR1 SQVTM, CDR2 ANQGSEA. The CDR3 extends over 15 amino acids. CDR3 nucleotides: TGCAGCGCTACTCGGACTAGCGGGAGATACAATGAGCAGTACTTC. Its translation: CSATRTSGRYNEQYF.

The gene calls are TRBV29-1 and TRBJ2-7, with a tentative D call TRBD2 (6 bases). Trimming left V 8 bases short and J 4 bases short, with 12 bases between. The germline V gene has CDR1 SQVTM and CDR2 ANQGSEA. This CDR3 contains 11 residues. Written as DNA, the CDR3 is TGCAGCCCCTATGGAGGGTACGAGCAGTACTTC. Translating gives CSPYGGYEQYF.

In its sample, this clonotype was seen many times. Written as DNA, the CDR3 is TGCGCCAGCAGCCAAGGACAGATTAACACTGAAGCTTTCTTT. Its protein is CASSQGQINTEAFF. The rearrangement links TRBV4-1 to TRBJ1-1; a weak D match, TRBD1 (5 bases). This CDR3 has 14 residues. The V gene's germline CDR1 is MGHRA and CDR2 YSYEKL. V was shortened by 1 base and J by 2 bases, with 8 bases between the two germline ends.

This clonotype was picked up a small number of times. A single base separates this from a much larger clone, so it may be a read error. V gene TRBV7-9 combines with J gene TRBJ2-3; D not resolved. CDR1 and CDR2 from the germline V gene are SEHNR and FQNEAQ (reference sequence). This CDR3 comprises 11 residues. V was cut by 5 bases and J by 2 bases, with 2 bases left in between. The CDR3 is CASSNTDTQYF. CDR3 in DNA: TGTGCCAGCAGCAACACAGATACGCAGTATTTT.

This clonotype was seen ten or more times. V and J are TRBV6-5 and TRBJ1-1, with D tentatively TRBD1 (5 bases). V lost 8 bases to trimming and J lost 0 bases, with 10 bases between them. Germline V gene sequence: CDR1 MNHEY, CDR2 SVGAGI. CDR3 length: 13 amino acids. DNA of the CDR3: TGTGCCAGCGTCTCCAGGGTGAACACTGAAGCTTTCTTT. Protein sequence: CASVSRVNTEAFF.

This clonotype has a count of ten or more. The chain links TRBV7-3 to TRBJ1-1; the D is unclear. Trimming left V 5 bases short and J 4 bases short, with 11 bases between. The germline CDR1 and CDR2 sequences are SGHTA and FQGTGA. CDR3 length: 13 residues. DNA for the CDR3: TGTGCCAGCAGCGAGCCGGGCCGCACTGAAGCTTTCTTT. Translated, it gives CASSEPGRTEAFF.

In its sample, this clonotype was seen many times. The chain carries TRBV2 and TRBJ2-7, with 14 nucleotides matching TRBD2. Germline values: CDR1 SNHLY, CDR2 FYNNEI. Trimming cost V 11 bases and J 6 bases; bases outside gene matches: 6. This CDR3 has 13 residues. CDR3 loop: CAGGLAGVGEQYF. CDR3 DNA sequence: TGTGCCGGGGGACTAGCGGGAGTGGGCGAGCAGTACTTC.

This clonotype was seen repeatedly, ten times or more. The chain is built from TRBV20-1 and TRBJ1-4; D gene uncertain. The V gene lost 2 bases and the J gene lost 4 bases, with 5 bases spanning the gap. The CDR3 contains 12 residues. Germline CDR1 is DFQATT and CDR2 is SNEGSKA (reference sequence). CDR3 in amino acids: CSARRYNEKLFF. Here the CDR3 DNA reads TGCAGTGCTAGACGTTATAATGAAAAACTGTTTTTT.

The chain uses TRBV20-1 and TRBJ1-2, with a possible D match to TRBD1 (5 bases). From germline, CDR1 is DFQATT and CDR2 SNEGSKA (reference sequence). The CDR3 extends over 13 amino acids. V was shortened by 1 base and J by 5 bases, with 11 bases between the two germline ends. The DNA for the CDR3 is TGCAGTGCTAGAGCTCCAGGGAGATATGGCTACACCTTC. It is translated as CSARAPGRYGYTF.

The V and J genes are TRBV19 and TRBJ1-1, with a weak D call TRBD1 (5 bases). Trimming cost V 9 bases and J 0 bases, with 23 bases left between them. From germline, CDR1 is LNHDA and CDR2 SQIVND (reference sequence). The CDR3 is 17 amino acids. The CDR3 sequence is CASSLASDSAMNTEAFF. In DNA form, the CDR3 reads TGTGCCAGCAGCTTGGCGTCCGACAGTGCTATGAACACTGAAGCTTTCTTT.

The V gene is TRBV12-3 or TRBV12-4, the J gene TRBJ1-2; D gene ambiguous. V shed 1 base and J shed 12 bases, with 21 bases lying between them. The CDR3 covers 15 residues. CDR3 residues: CASSLGDILSSGNTF. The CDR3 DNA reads TGTGCCAGCAGTTTAGGAGACATCTTGAGCTCTGGAAACACCTTC.

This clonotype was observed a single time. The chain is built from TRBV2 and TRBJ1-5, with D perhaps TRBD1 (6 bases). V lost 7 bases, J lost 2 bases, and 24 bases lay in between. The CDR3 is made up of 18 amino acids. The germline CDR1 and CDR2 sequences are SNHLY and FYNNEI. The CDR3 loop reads CASIYLREGGSGNQPQHF. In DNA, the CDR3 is TGTGCCAGCATCTACTTGCGGGAGGGGGGTAGCGGCAATCAGCCCCAGCATTTT. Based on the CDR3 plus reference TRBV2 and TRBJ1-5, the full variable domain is EPEVTQTPSHQVTQMGQEVILRCVPISNHLYFYWYRQILGQKVEFLVSFYNNEISEKSEIFDDQFSVERPDGSNFTLKIRSTKLEDSAMYFCASIYLREGGSGNQPQHFGDGTRLSIL.